This TCR beta chain was profiled in a study of cytomegalovirus exposure and HLA in healthy donors (dated by TCRdb to the late 2010s). About the full investigation: According to an earlier analysis of several hundred of the donors, roughly 180 million T cells yielded approximately 120 million unique TCR beta sequences and about 280 Gb of sequence data. Donor age, sex, ethnicity and CMV serostatus were compiled together with the repertoire data. All discovery cohort repertoires had been generated using a single sequencing platform. The study profiled the T cell repertoires of 666 subjects by immunosequencing and related them to cytomegalovirus serostatus. A later analysis re-analyzed previously published TCR beta repertoires from roughly 600 donors and added high-resolution HLA genotyping to study TCR occurrence patterns. About five DR-DQ haplotypes were treated as single units for association and clustering because of strong linkage in the cohort. An early release covering roughly 640 HLA-typed donors comprised approximately 290 gigabases of sequencing data and around 86 million unique TCR sequences. An earlier analysis of around 580 of the donors used high-throughput TCR beta sequencing to judge whether each TCR beta V gene segment behaved as functional or pseudogenic. A separate validation cohort of more than 100 different subjects was used in addition to the approximately 700-subject first cohort. Across about 370 genotyped donors of the cohort, an average of about 240,000 unique TCR beta nucleotide sequences per donor were sequenced, and approximately 17% of those sequences were non-productive. To predict cytomegalovirus infection status, the study combined high-throughput TCR immunosequencing, statistical association of individual TCRs with disease status, and machine learning. HLA typing included class I and class II loci at four-digit resolution. Of the approximately 400 genotyped donors, about 84% fell in the genetic ancestry cluster associated with self-reported Caucasian donors. Rather than using new phenotypic data, the later analysis identified candidate immune exposures from TCR beta sequences and from how often those sequences occurred across donors. Typing coverage varied by locus: roughly 620-630 donors for A, B, C, DRB1 and DQB1; approximately 500 for DQA1; approximately 610 for DPA1; roughly 450 for DPB1. The study aimed to test whether cataloging public T cell receptors could reveal signatures of past pathogen exposure. A later genetic analysis took genome-wide SNP genotypes for 398 of the 666 donors and used that subset as a discovery cohort.

The CDR3, from cysteine to phenylalanine, totals 15 residues. Only the CDR3 portion is preserved as DNA: 45 bases, with reading frame beginning at the first base. Ends trimmed: V by 4 bases, J by 2 bases; bases unmatched to a gene: 8. CDR1 is given as SGHTA and CDR2 as FQGNSA, both from the germline V gene. The cohort comprised hundreds of healthy bone marrow donors. At the time of sampling, all cohort members were nominally healthy, though unrecorded immune exposures were likely present. The donor was CMV seronegative and belonged to the group of 352 seronegative cohort members. Each donor provided a peripheral blood sample, and peripheral blood mononuclear cells were used for TCR beta sequencing. Genomic DNA extraction from the blood cell samples was performed with the Qiagen DNeasy Blood Extraction Kit. This clone was counted a few times. This receptor's antigen is unknown. Base qualities are not recorded, but no much larger clone differs from it by a single base.

Preparation of the library involved the immunoSEQ multiplex PCR assay. For the multiplex PCR, a mixture combining 60 forward primers for TCR Vbeta segments and 13 reverse primers for TCR Jbeta segments was used. Amplification of the CDR3 region of rearranged TCR beta genes was performed with a multiplex PCR assay on genomic DNA. Amplified TCR beta libraries were sequenced as 87-base-pair reads on the Illumina HiSeq System. On the authors' methods: A later analysis tallied roughly 80 million unique TCR beta chains across the 666 repertoires, and some 10 million of those chains were shared by two or more donors. Raw reads were error-corrected and collapsed into unique sequences with a nearest-neighbor algorithm that merged closely related sequences to remove PCR and sequencing errors. To assign V, D and J gene segments, CDR3 sequences were aligned to IMGT reference sequences. For a sequence to be retained, a match of at least six nucleotides was required to both a V gene segment and a J gene segment. A rearrangement counted as productive if the CDR3 had no stop codons and remained in frame with V and J, and every other rearrangement counted as non-productive. Following IMGT convention, CDR3 was defined as the stretch from the second conserved V-encoded cysteine to the conserved J-encoded phenylalanine. The earlier analysis of some 540 of the donors excluded any sequence lacking an unambiguous match to a single V gene segment. In an earlier analysis of 587 of the donors, a V segment was called functional when productive rearrangements were above 56.7%, and segregating when the standard deviation between donors exceeded 5%. A statistical classification framework was built for diagnosing cytomegalovirus status from the catalog of TCR beta chain sequences. V and J gene assignment, in a later analysis, came from comparing TCR nucleotide sequences with IMGT/GENE-DB human TR gene sequences. In a later analysis, CDR3 sequences and most-parsimonious VDJ recombination scenarios were assigned using the TCRdist pipeline. In a later analysis, each TCR beta chain was defined by its CDR3 amino acid sequence together with its V-gene family, and reads without a unique V-gene family were excluded. In a later analysis, nearly 600 highly shared, low-generation-probability nucleotide sequences were removed to address suspected cross-contamination and a sequencing artifact. For each public chain, a later analysis derived a clonal expansion index from normalized ranks of inferred template counts within each repertoire. In a later analysis, generation probabilities were computed using a VDJ recombination model fitted to out-of-frame rearrangements, and the results were checked against IGoR. In a later analysis, TCR-TCR, TCR-HLA and TCR-CMV co-occurrence was scored with hypergeometric tests, and a repertoire-size bias correction was applied to TCR pairs. To estimate false discovery rates, a later analysis permuted the HLA or CMV assignments 20 times. In a later analysis, co-occurring TCRs were grouped using DBSCAN, and TCRdist sequence similarity was added for clustering within HLA-allele-positive subsets. For co-occurrence clustering, repertoires with fewer than 30,000 or more than 120,000 public chains were excluded, along with a handful of repertoires with anomalous nucleotide sharing. Imported from immuneACCESS, the table was reduced by TCRdb to in-frame sequences with V and J called. These copies leave out some clones; in studies compared against another copy, an unresolved V gene accounts for under half, and the cause of the remainder is not known. The V and J calls and the clone size are those of that table, but D and trimming were determined from the DNA. This sample is represented by some 150,000 clones; 60% to 85% of them were singletons. The ten largest clonotypes hold around 4.1% of the sample.

Study-level results and caveats: Because counts were too low, more than 15 rarely observed V segments, including chromosome 9 orphons, were excluded from the earlier analysis of some 590 of the donors. A total of fewer than 200 TCR beta chains were listed by the study as associated with cytomegalovirus. In a later analysis, HLA-associated TCR beta chains showed more clonal expansion and lower generation probabilities than non-associated chains that were equally common. An earlier analysis of approximately 590 of the donors showed that most TCR beta V segments appeared in productive rearrangements either about 90% or about 30% of the time, which broadly matched IMGT annotations. This cohort had only TCR beta chains sequenced, and the lack of alpha or paired-chain data limited which features could be detected. Because HLA typing was unavailable for some donors at each locus, only the typed subset was used in association tests. Several of the top co-occurrence clusters appeared to be linked to parvovirus B19, influenza, CMV and Epstein-Barr virus, according to a later analysis. At a false discovery rate of 0.05, a later analysis linked under 20,000 TCR beta sequences to specific HLA alleles. The sequencing pipeline was judged likely to have produced a cluster of highly shared sequence variants as a technical artifact. Some IMGT-functional V segments, including TRBV6-2 and TRBV6-3, could not be distinguished by the 87-base-pair reads and were therefore excluded. Linkage disequilibrium might explain the correlated functional status among segregating V segments, but an unknown experimental factor could not be ruled out. According to a later analysis, most CMV-associated TCR beta chains appeared to be HLA-restricted, and the HLA associations seemed to be driven largely by CMV exposure. Three of the identified cytomegalovirus-associated TCR beta chains were confirmed in vitro to be specific for cytomegalovirus antigens. The authors suggested that the approach could potentially be extended to other disease states and immunological phenotypes. A further reported finding was that TCR beta sequences accurately predicted the HLA-A and HLA-B alleles for most subjects in the first cohort. Immune exposure information for the cohort was limited to CMV serostatus. A later genetic analysis reported fewer N-insertions in productive TCRs among donors in an Asian-associated ancestry cluster than the roughly 640-donor mean. Sequencing depth was assumed to be roughly uniform across donors in the presence/absence analyses, though that assumption may not hold. V-gene and J-gene trimming of TCR beta chains was associated with a missense DCLRE1C variant in a later genetic analysis, and the association was replicated in an independent cohort. Strong co-occurrence of HLA alleles, especially DR and DQ, made assigning TCR associations to individual alleles difficult. In a later analysis, the rate of TCR association differed among HLA loci, with DRB1 alleles having the most associated TCRs and HLA-C alleles having the fewest. Most TCR sequences were seen in very few donors, while some public TCRs were found in many individuals. Cytomegalovirus status was reported to be diagnosed by the classifier with high specificity and sensitivity in both the original and validation cohorts.

The V and J segments used are TRBV7-2 and TRBJ2-7, with 7 middle bases fitting TRBD2. This clonotype was sampled from a woman in her 40s in good health and CMV-seronegative. The source material was PBMCs. DNA sequence: TGTGCCAGCAGCTCCAAGAGCGGGGTCACCTACGAGCAGTACTTC. The encoded protein is CASSSKSGVTYEQYF.